Each of the 12 T cell receptor beta chains below was sequenced from the same sample in a study of blood T cell repertoires in COVID-19. TCRdb keeps only in-frame clones here, not all; method: immunoSEQ multiplex PCR. The sample carries hundreds of thousands of clones, around nine tenths recorded once. The sequencing input was peripheral blood. These receptors came from a man in his sixties who had recovered from COVID-19.

This rearrangement joins TRBV6-1 to TRBJ2-3; tentatively, D is TRBD1 (5 bases). V was shortened by 3 bases and J by 2 bases, with 12 bases between the two germline ends. The CDR3 is made up of 15 amino acids. Germline assignment: CDR1 MNHNS and CDR2 SASEGT. CDR3 in amino acids: CASSDQQVFTDTQYF. In DNA, the CDR3 is TGTGCCAGCAGTGATCAACAGGTGTTCACAGATACGCAGTATTTT.

V usage is TRBV7-9 and J usage is TRBJ2-7; TRBD2 might be the D (6 bases). V was clipped by 0 bases and J by 7 bases, with 10 bases between them. The CDR3 runs 13 residues. CDR1 is SEHNR and CDR2 is FQNEAQ in the germline V gene (reference sequence). Here the CDR3 DNA reads TGTGCCAGCAGCTTAGCCGGGGGTATTGAGCAGTACTTC. As protein: CASSLAGGIEQYF.

The chain combines TRBV12-3 or TRBV12-4 with TRBJ1-3; no definite D call. This CDR3 contains 13 residues. Trimming stripped 6 bases from V and 3 bases from J, with 9 bases between. The chain's CDR3 is CASRKAGGNTIYF. The CDR3 nucleotides are TGTGCCAGCAGGAAGGCGGGTGGAAACACCATATATTTT.

V gene TRBV7-2 combines with J gene TRBJ2-2; TRBD1 might be the D (6 bases). V gave up 10 bases and J gave up 6 bases, with 21 bases separating them. Germline V gene sequence: CDR1 SGHTA, CDR2 FQGNSA. The CDR3 has 15 residues. This CDR3 reads CATNGGPGRAGELFF. CDR3 DNA sequence: TGTGCCACTAATGGGGGCCCGGGAAGGGCCGGGGAGCTGTTTTTT.

This clone was picked up a small number of times. The chain is built from TRBV6-4 and TRBJ1-6; D may be TRBD1 (5 bases). This CDR3 contains 13 residues. V dropped 6 bases and J dropped 6 bases, with 9 bases sitting between them. Germline V gene lookup returns CDR1 MRHNA and CDR2 SNTAGT. CDR3 nucleotide sequence: TGTGCCAGCAGGGAGGGGTCTAATTCACCCCTCCACTTT. Protein product: CASREGSNSPLHF.

The chain couples TRBV18 to TRBJ2-7; 9 nucleotides agree with TRBD1. J gave up 7 bases and V 4 bases, and 8 bases lay outside the gene matches. Germline V CDR1 and CDR2: KGHSH, LQKENI. CDR3 length: 14 amino acids. CDR3 nucleotides: TGTGCCAGCTCACAAGGACAGGGGCGTAGAGAGCAGTACTTC. It yields the protein CASSQGQGRREQYF.

J is TRBJ2-7 and V is TRBV28; 10 bases agree with TRBD1. The length of the CDR3 is 13 residues. The germline V gene has CDR1 MDHEN and CDR2 SYDVKM. V lost 6 bases and J lost 4; bases outside the gene matches: 3. The CDR3 DNA reads TGTGCCAGCAGATCGGGACAGGGGTACGAGCAGTACTTC. Its translation: CASRSGQGYEQYF. Complete variable domain (other parts from reference TRBV28 and TRBJ2-7): DVKVTQSSRYLVKRTGEKVFLECVQDMDHENMFWYRQDPGLGLRLIYFSYDVKMKEKGDIPEGYSVSREKKERFSLILESASTNQTSMYLCASRSGQGYEQYFGPGTRLTVT.

The chain uses TRBV5-1 and TRBJ2-1, with unresolved D. Between the trimmed V and J ends, which lost 3 bases and 2 bases, there was a span of 6 bases. The germline V gene has CDR1 SGHRS and CDR2 YFSETQ. The CDR3 is made up of 13 amino acids. The CDR3 DNA is TGCGCCAGCAGCTCCCTCCCCTACAATGAGCAGTTCTTC. Protein sequence: CASSSLPYNEQFF.

The rearrangement joins TRBV11-2 to TRBJ2-3; D gene ambiguous. The CDR3 covers 14 residues. Per germline, CDR1 SGHAT and CDR2 FQNNGV. V was clipped by 5 bases and J by 0 bases, with 9 bases between them. The CDR3 region is CASSPQFSTDTQYF. The CDR3 nucleotides are TGTGCCAGCAGCCCCCAATTTAGCACAGATACGCAGTATTTT.

The CDR3 DNA sequence: TGTGCCAGCAGCGTAAGGTGGGGTGGGGAGGGCGCCTATGGCTACACCTTC. Translation gives CASSVRWGGEGAYGYTF. V usage is TRBV9 and J usage is TRBJ1-2; D gene unclear. The germline CDR1 and CDR2 sequences are SGDLS and YYNGEE. V was pared by 1 base and J by 4 bases, with 20 bases between. The CDR3 has 17 amino acids.

The chain recombines TRBV19 with TRBJ2-5; the match to TRBD2 covers 11 bases. CDR1 is LNHDA and CDR2 is SQIVND in the germline V gene (reference sequence). The V segment lost 5 bases and the J segment 2 bases; nucleotides outside the gene matches: 4. The CDR3 loop spans 15 amino acids. The CDR3 spells CASSWGLAEQETQYF. CDR3 coding DNA: TGTGCCAGTAGTTGGGGACTAGCGGAGCAAGAGACCCAGTACTTC.

This clone was found a few times. Other DNA sequences in this specimen translate into the identical CDR3. This sequence joins TRBV7-2 and TRBJ1-3; 10 bases align to TRBD1. V gave up 6 bases and J gave up 7 bases; unmatched junction bases: 3. The CDR3 is 13 amino acids. Germline V gives CDR1 SGHTA, CDR2 FQGNSA. The CDR3 protein is CASSPGQGNTIYF. In DNA, the CDR3 is TGTGCCAGCAGTCCGGGACAGGGGAACACCATATATTTT.